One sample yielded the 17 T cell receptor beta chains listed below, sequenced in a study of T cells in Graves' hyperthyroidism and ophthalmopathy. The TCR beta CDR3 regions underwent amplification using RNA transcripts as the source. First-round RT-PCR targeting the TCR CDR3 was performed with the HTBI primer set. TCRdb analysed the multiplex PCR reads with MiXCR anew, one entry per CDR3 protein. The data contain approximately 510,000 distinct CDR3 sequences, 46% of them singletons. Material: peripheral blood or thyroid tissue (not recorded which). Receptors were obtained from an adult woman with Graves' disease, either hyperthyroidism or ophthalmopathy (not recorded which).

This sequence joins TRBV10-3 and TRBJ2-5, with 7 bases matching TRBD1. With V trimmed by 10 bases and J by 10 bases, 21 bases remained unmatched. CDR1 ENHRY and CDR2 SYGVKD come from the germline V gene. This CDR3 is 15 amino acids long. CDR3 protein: CATRRDRASNQLQYF. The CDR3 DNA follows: TGTGCCACCAGACGCGACAGGGCCTCCAATCAGCTCCAGTACTTC.

This CDR3 is CASSSGTGYNSPLHF. For the CDR3, the DNA is TGTGCCAGCAGCTCCGGGACAGGATATAATTCACCCCTCCACTTT. The chain uses TRBV7-2 and TRBJ1-6; 8 bases agree with TRBD1. The CDR3 has 15 amino acids. The J segment lost 4 bases and the V segment lost 4 bases, leaving 3 bases of the junction unmatched. CDR1 and CDR2 (germline): SGHTA, FQGNSA.

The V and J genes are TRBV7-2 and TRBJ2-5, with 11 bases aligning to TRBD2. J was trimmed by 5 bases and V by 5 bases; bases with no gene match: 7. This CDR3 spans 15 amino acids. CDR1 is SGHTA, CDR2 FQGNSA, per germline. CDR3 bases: TGTGCCAGCAGCACGACTAGCGGGGCACGGGAGACCCAGTACTTC. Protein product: CASSTTSGARETQYF.

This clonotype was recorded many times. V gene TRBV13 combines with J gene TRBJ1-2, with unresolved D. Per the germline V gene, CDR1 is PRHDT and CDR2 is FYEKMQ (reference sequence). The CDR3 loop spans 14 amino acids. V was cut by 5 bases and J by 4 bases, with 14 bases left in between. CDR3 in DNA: TGTGCCAGCAGCCCAAGATGGGTTAGCTATGGCTACACCTTC. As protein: CASSPRWVSYGYTF.

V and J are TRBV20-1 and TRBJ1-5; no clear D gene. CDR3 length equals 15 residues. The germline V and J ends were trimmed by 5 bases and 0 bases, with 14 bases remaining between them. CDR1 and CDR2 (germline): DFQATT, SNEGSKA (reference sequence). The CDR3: CSAGERSNSNQPQHF. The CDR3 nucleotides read TGCAGTGCTGGCGAGCGGAGTAATAGCAATCAGCCCCAGCATTTT.

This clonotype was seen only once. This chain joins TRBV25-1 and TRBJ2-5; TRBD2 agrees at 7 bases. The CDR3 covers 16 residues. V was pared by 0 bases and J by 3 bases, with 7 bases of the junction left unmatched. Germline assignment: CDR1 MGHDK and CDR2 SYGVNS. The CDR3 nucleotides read TGTGCCAGCAGTGAATACGGTGCGGGAGTTGAAGAGACCCAGTACTTC. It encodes CASSEYGAGVEETQYF.

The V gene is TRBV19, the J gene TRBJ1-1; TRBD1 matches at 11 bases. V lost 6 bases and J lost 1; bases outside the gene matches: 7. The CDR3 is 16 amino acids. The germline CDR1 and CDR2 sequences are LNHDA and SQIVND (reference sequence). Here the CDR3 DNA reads TGTGCCAGTAGACCCCGGGACAGGGGGACGAACACTGAAGCTTTCTTT. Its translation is CASRPRDRGTNTEAFF.

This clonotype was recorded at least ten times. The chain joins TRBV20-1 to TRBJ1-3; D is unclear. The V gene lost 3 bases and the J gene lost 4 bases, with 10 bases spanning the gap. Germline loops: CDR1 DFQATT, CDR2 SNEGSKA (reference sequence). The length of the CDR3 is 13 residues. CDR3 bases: TGCAGTGCTAGTGAGTCTTACGGAAACACCATATATTTT. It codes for CSASESYGNTIYF.

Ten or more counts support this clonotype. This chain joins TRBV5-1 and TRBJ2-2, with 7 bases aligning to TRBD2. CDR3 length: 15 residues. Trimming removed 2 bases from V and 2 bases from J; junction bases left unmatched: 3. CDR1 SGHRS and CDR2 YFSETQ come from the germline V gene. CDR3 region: CASSFGTTNTGELFF. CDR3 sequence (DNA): TGCGCCAGCAGCTTCGGGACTACCAACACCGGGGAGCTGTTTTTT.

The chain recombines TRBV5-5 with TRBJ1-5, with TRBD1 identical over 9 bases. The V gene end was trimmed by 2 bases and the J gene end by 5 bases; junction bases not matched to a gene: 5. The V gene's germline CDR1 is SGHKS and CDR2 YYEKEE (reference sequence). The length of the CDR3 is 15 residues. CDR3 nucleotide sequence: TGTGCCAGCAGCTTTGGGGGACAGGGCGATCAGCCCCAGCATTTT. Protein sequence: CASSFGGQGDQPQHF.

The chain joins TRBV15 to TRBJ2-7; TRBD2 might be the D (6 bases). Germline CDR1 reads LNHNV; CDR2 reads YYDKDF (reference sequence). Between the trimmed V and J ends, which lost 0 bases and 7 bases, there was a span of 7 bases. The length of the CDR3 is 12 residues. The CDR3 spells CATSRDGREQYF. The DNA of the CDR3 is TGTGCCACCAGCAGAGATGGGAGGGAGCAGTACTTC.

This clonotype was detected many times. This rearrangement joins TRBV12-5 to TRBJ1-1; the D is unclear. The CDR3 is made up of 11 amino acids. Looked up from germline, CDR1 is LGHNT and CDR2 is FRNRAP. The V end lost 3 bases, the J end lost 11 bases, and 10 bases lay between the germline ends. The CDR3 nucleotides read TGTGCTAGTGGTTTCCTTCAGAGGGCTTTCTTT. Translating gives CASGFLQRAFF.

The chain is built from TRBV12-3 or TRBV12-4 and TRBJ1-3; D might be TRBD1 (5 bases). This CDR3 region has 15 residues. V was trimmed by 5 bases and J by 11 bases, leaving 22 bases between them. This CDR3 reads CASSQGNQPSGAIYF. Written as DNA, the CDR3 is TGTGCCAGCAGTCAGGGCAATCAGCCCTCGGGCGCCATATATTTT.

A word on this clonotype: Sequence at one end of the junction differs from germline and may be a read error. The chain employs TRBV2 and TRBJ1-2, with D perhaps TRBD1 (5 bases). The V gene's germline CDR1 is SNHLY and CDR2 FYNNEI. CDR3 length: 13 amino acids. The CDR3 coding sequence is TGTGCCAGCAGTTACGCGGGGACCTATAGCTACACCTTC. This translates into CASSYAGTYSYTF.

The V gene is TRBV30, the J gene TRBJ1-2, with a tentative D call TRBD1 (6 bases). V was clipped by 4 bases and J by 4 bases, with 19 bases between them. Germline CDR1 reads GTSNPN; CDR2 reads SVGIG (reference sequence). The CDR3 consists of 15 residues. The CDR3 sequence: CAWNSGTTSTYGYTF. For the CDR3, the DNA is TGTGCCTGGAATTCCGGGACAACCTCGACCTATGGCTACACCTTC.

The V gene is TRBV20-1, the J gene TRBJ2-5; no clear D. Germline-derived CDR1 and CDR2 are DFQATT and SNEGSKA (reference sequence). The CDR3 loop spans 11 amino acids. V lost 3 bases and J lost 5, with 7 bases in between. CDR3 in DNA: TGCAGTGCTAGTCTTGGGGAGACCCAGTACTTC. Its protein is CSASLGETQYF.

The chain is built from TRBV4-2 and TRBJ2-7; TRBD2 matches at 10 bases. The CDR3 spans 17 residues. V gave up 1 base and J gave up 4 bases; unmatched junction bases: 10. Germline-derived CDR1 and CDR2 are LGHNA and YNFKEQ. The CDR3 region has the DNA TGTGCCAGCAGCCAAGGAAGCGTGTCTAGCGGGAGTTACGAGCAGTACTTC. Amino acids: CASSQGSVSSGSYEQYF.